These 26 T cell receptor beta chains were all obtained from the same sample, sequenced in a study of blood T cell repertoires in COVID-19. This table comes from immunoSEQ multiplex PCR, and its TCRdb copy is limited to in-frame clones, with some not included. This sample has about 130,000 clones, with about 74% found just once. Sequenced input: peripheral blood. The receptors stem from a man aged 55-75 years with acute or convalescent COVID-19.

V is TRBV30 and J is TRBJ1-2, with D uncertain. This CDR3 is 13 amino acids long. Germline loops: CDR1 GTSNPN, CDR2 SVGIG (reference sequence). Trimming shortened V by 5 bases and J by 5 bases, and 15 bases separated the two germline ends. The CDR3 reads CAWGAGGPYGYTF. The CDR3 DNA reads as TGTGCCTGGGGTGCGGGAGGGCCTTATGGCTACACCTTC.

The chain joins TRBV7-2 to TRBJ2-3; weak D call: TRBD2 (6 bases). Trimming removed 5 bases at V and 0 bases at J, with 21 bases between. Germline CDR1 SGHTA, CDR2 FQGNSA. This CDR3 is built from 18 residues. The CDR3 spells CASSLTPGTQPSTDTQYF. The CDR3 bases are TGTGCCAGCAGCCTCACCCCGGGGACTCAGCCTAGCACAGATACGCAGTATTTT.

This chain uses TRBV7-3 with TRBJ1-1; D call uncertain. V lost 1 base to trimming and J lost 1 base, with 4 bases between them. Germline V gives CDR1 SGHTA, CDR2 FQGTGA. CDR3 length equals 13 residues. CDR3 region: CASSLNGNTEAFF. The CDR3 DNA sequence: TGTGCCAGCAGCTTAAACGGGAACACTGAAGCTTTCTTT. Based on the CDR3 plus reference TRBV7-3 and TRBJ1-1, the full variable domain is GAGVSQTPSNKVTEKGKYVELRCDPISGHTALYWYRQSLGQGPEFLIYFQGTGAADDSGLPNDRFFAVRPEGSVSTLKIQRTERGDSAVYLCASSLNGNTEAFFGQGTRLTVV.

The chain recombines TRBV29-1 with TRBJ2-7; D is undetermined. Trimming stripped 5 bases from V and 3 bases from J, with 5 bases between. Germline CDR1 reads SQVTM; CDR2 reads ANQGSEA. This CDR3 spans 10 amino acids. CDR3 sequence (DNA): TGCAGCGTTCTAAGCTACGAGCAGTACTTC. This translates into CSVLSYEQYF.

The chain combines TRBV11-3 with TRBJ2-5, with D perhaps matching TRBD2 (5 bases). The CDR3 is 12 residues long. V gave up 6 bases and J gave up 5 bases, with 10 bases separating them. CDR1 is SGHNT and CDR2 is YENEEA in the germline V gene. In DNA, the CDR3 is TGTGCCAGCAGTAAGACGGGGGAGACCCAGTACTTC. Protein: CASSKTGETQYF.

J is TRBJ1-6 and V is TRBV7-9; D might be TRBD1 (6 bases). Germline V CDR1 and CDR2: SEHNR, FQNEAQ (reference sequence). The CDR3 runs to 14 residues. V gave up 5 bases and J gave up 7 bases, with 12 bases separating them. CDR3 sequence: CASSDEGGNSPLHF. For the CDR3, the DNA is TGTGCCAGCAGCGACGAGGGGGGGAATTCACCCCTCCACTTT.

This clone has just a few counts. V usage is TRBV5-6 and J usage is TRBJ1-5, with 7 bases aligning to TRBD1. The junction had 10 bases not matched to a gene; V was cut back by 4 bases and J by 9 bases. CDR1 is SGHDT and CDR2 is YYEEEE in the germline V gene. CDR3 length: 14 amino acids. The CDR3 coding sequence is TGTGCCAGCAGCGAGGGAACAGGGGATGGGCCCCAGCATTTT. It yields the protein CASSEGTGDGPQHF.

The V gene is TRBV24-1, the J gene TRBJ1-4; 9 bases match TRBD1. V gave up 5 bases and J gave up 7 bases; unmatched junction bases: 10. This CDR3 contains 16 residues. From germline, CDR1 is KGHDR and CDR2 SFDVKD. The CDR3: CATSAPDRGGSEKLFF. For the CDR3, the DNA is TGTGCCACCAGTGCCCCAGACAGGGGGGGTAGTGAAAAACTGTTTTTT.

J is TRBJ2-1 and V is TRBV7-3, with D tentatively TRBD1 (6 bases). The CDR3 consists of 12 residues. Germline-derived CDR1 and CDR2 are SGHTA and FQGTGA. V lost 5 bases and J lost 9, with 11 bases in between. As DNA, the CDR3 is TGTGCCAGCAGCCCGCAGGGGAGTGAGCAGTTCTTC. Amino acids: CASSPQGSEQFF.

The chain has TRBV6-6 and TRBJ1-1; D is uncertain. CDR3 length equals 11 residues. The ends were cut back, 2 bases at V and 9 bases at J, with 7 bases in the middle. From germline, CDR1 is MNHNY and CDR2 SVGAGI (reference sequence). This CDR3 is CASSYREQAFF. CDR3 nucleotides: TGTGCCAGCAGTTACCGGGAGCAAGCTTTCTTT.

This chain connects TRBV30 to TRBJ2-2; weak D call: TRBD1 (5 bases). Trimming removed 2 bases at V and 0 bases at J, with 16 bases between. The CDR3 covers 17 residues. The germline CDR1 and CDR2 sequences are GTSNPN and SVGIG (reference sequence). The CDR3 sequence is CAWSLVVGRANTGELFF. In nucleotides, the CDR3 is TGTGCCTGGAGTCTAGTAGTGGGCAGGGCGAACACCGGGGAGCTGTTTTTT.

V gene TRBV2 combines with J gene TRBJ1-1; perhaps TRBD1 as D (6 bases). Trimming stripped 8 bases from V and 0 bases from J, with 16 bases between. The CDR3 is 15 residues long. CDR1 SNHLY and CDR2 FYNNEI come from the germline V gene. The CDR3 loop is CASQSTGLMNTEAFF. The CDR3 region has the DNA TGTGCCAGCCAATCAACAGGGCTCATGAACACTGAAGCTTTCTTT.

There are a few counts of this clone. The rearrangement links TRBV5-4 to TRBJ2-7, with 14 bases aligning to TRBD2. Germline V gives CDR1 SGHNT, CDR2 YYREEE (reference sequence). This CDR3 is built from 15 residues. Germline trimming cut 3 bases from V and 7 bases from J; bases unmatched to any gene: 6. This chain's CDR3 is CASSSGTSGGREQYF. DNA for the CDR3: TGTGCCAGCAGCTCCGGGACTAGCGGGGGTCGTGAGCAGTACTTC.

The genes are TRBV15 and TRBJ1-2, with D possibly TRBD1 on 5 matching bases. Trimming removed 5 bases at V and 4 bases at J, with 11 bases between. The germline V gene has CDR1 LNHNV and CDR2 YYDKDF (reference sequence). The CDR3 consists of 13 residues. CDR3 nucleotides: TGTGCCACCAGCGTGGCAGGGTCCTATGGCTACACCTTC. Translated, it gives CATSVAGSYGYTF.

The rearrangement joins TRBV5-1 to TRBJ2-7, with 12 bases that match TRBD1. The CDR3 contains 16 residues. Trimming cost V 4 bases and J 5 bases; bases outside gene matches: 10. CDR1 is SGHRS, CDR2 YFSETQ, per germline. The CDR3 loop is CASSPRMGTGGDEQYF. The CDR3, as DNA: TGCGCCAGCAGCCCTCGGATGGGGACAGGGGGCGACGAGCAGTACTTC.

This clone was observed once. The chain combines TRBV5-1 with TRBJ2-3, with a weak D call TRBD2 (5 bases). Germline V gene sequence: CDR1 SGHRS, CDR2 YFSETQ. CDR3 length: 14 amino acids. V was trimmed by 3 bases and J by 5 bases, leaving 13 bases between them. The DNA of the CDR3 is TGCGCCAGCAGCTCGACTAATACCCAAGATACGCAGTATTTT. This encodes CASSSTNTQDTQYF.

This clone was seen a handful of times. The V call is TRBV2, the J call TRBJ1-6, with TRBD1 matching over 10 bases. In germline, CDR1 is SNHLY, CDR2 FYNNEI. The ends lost 1 base at V and 7 bases at J; junction bases unmatched: 1. The CDR3 consists of 15 residues. CDR3 in DNA: TGTGCCAGCAGTGAAGGGGGACAGGGGAATTCACCCCTCCACTTT. Translated, it gives CASSEGGQGNSPLHF.

This clone was counted only a few times. The sample holds other DNA sequences that translate to the same CDR3. The CDR3 loop is CASSISGQYSNQPQHF. As DNA, the CDR3 is TGTGCCAGTAGTATCTCCGGACAGTATAGCAATCAGCCCCAGCATTTT. The chain links TRBV19 to TRBJ1-5, with D perhaps TRBD1 (6 bases). Trimming pared 3 bases from V and 0 bases from J, leaving 12 bases between. CDR3 length: 16 amino acids. CDR1 and CDR2 from the germline V gene are LNHDA and SQIVND (reference sequence).

This sequence joins TRBV25-1 and TRBJ1-2; 8 nucleotides align to TRBD1. The germline V gene has CDR1 MGHDK and CDR2 SYGVNS. V gave up 3 bases and J gave up 0 bases; unmatched junction bases: 6. CDR3 length equals 16 residues. CDR3 DNA: TGTGCCAGCAGTGACCCCGGACAGGGAACTAACTATGGCTACACCTTC. As protein: CASSDPGQGTNYGYTF.

The chain links TRBV7-8 to TRBJ1-1, with D maybe TRBD1 (5 bases). Germline CDR1 SGHVS, CDR2 FQNEAQ. This CDR3 is built from 12 residues. Trimming left V 5 bases short and J 7 bases short, with 11 bases between. The CDR3 loop is CASSAGTDEAFF. For the CDR3, the DNA is TGTGCCAGCAGCGCGGGGACCGATGAAGCTTTCTTT.

The rearrangement uses TRBV6-4 and TRBJ1-4, with 9 bases lining up with TRBD1. Germline CDR1 reads MRHNA; CDR2 reads SNTAGT. CDR3 length: 15 residues. The junction had 8 bases not matched to a gene; V was cut back by 4 bases and J by 8 bases. CDR3 DNA sequence: TGTGCCAGCAGTGCCACGGGACAGGGTCGAGAAAAACTGTTTTTT. Its translation: CASSATGQGREKLFF.

The genes are TRBV6-5 and TRBJ2-3; 8 positions match TRBD1. Unmatched junction bases numbered 2, after V lost 8 bases and J lost 1 base. CDR1 and CDR2 (germline): MNHEY, SVGAGI. The CDR3 spans 13 residues. In nucleotides, the CDR3 is TGTGCCAGCTTGACAGGGGGCACAGATACGCAGTATTTT. It yields the protein CASLTGGTDTQYF.

This clone was seen more than once but under ten times. The chain carries TRBV4-1 and TRBJ1-4, with D perhaps matching TRBD1 (5 bases). Germline assignment: CDR1 MGHRA and CDR2 YSYEKL. V gave up 0 bases and J gave up 10 bases, with 12 bases separating them. The CDR3 spans 14 residues. CDR3 sequence (DNA): TGCGCCAGCAGCCAAGAGGGGGGATTGGGAAAACTGTTTTTT. It specifies CASSQEGGLGKLFF.

The chain uses TRBV5-6 and TRBJ2-3; D may be TRBD1 (6 bases). With 7 bases removed from V and 2 bases from J, the gap between germline ends came to 17 bases. The CDR3 runs 15 residues. Germline lookup yields CDR1 SGHDT and CDR2 YYEEEE. CDR3 sequence reads: CASYPLRTDTDTQYF. The DNA for the CDR3 is TGTGCCAGCTATCCCTTACGGACAGACACAGATACGCAGTATTTT.

The rearrangement joins TRBV18 to TRBJ1-2, with D possibly being TRBD1 (6 bases). V lost 3 bases and J 1 base, leaving 12 bases between the germline ends. CDR1 is KGHSH and CDR2 is LQKENI in the germline V gene. The CDR3 covers 15 residues. The CDR3 nucleotides are TGTGCCAGCTCACCCTCGAGGACAGATAACTATGGCTACACCTTC. Translated: CASSPSRTDNYGYTF.

V and J are TRBV28 and TRBJ1-1, with a tentative D call TRBD1 (6 bases). CDR1 and CDR2 from the germline V gene are MDHEN and SYDVKM. The CDR3 consists of 12 residues. Trimming removed 7 bases from V and 0 bases from J, with 6 bases in between. DNA of the CDR3: TGTGCCAGCACAGGGGTGAACACTGAAGCTTTCTTT. Encoded protein: CASTGVNTEAFF.